The 19 T cell receptor beta chains listed next were all sequenced from one sample in a study of T-cell reconstitution after alpha-beta-depleted transplantation in children. A TCRbeta library incorporating unique molecular identifiers was prepared. One entry per CDR3 protein, called by TCRdb with MiXCR from the PCR reads. Of approximately 210,000 distinct CDR3 sequences in the sample, roughly 15% were seen once. Here the sequenced sample was PBMCs, mostly from graft donor cells, taken 360 days after TCRalphabeta/CD19-depleted stem cell transplant. Every receptor here comes from a male patient aged 2-15 years who had a stem cell transplant for acute lymphoblastic leukemia, so the T cells may come from the graft donor.

There are a few counts of this clonotype. V usage is TRBV5-1 and J usage is TRBJ1-1; 9 bases agree with TRBD1. Unmatched junction bases numbered 1, after V lost 4 bases and J lost 0 bases. The CDR3 contains 14 residues. CDR1 is SGHRS and CDR2 is YFSETQ in the germline V gene. The CDR3: CASSDRGLNTEAFF. As DNA, the CDR3 is TGCGCCAGCAGCGACAGGGGGTTGAACACTGAAGCTTTCTTT.

Only a few counts were recorded for this clonotype. The J gene is TRBJ2-1, the V gene TRBV20-1; D may be TRBD2 (6 bases). The length of the CDR3 is 17 residues. V lost 2 bases and J lost 6, with 23 bases in between. Germline CDR1 and CDR2: DFQATT and SNEGSKA (reference sequence). In nucleotides, the CDR3 is TGCAGTGCTAGATTCCCGGGACTCATAGGCGGGATCAATGAGCAGTTCTTC. This codes for CSARFPGLIGGINEQFF.

CDR3 bases: TGCAGCGCTGGCGGACTAGCGGGGGGGCTCTACAATGAGCAGTTCTTC. Amino acids: CSAGGLAGGLYNEQFF. The V call is TRBV29-1, the J call TRBJ2-1; 15 bases are a match to TRBD2. The CDR3 loop spans 16 amino acids. In germline, CDR1 is SQVTM, CDR2 ANQGSEA. Unmatched junction bases numbered 7, after V lost 7 bases and J lost 3 bases.

This chain joins TRBV20-1 and TRBJ1-4; possible D gene TRBD1, 6 bases. There are 16 residues in the CDR3. V shed 6 bases and J shed 9 bases, with 26 bases lying between them. Germline CDR1 DFQATT, CDR2 SNEGSKA (reference sequence). The CDR3 sequence: CSATSGGQPRAKKLFF. The CDR3 DNA is TGCAGTGCCACTTCGGGGGGCCAGCCAAGAGCAAAAAAACTGTTTTTT.

This clonotype was found many times. This chain connects TRBV12-5 to TRBJ2-1; unclear D gene. The germline V gene has CDR1 LGHNT and CDR2 FRNRAP. The CDR3 is 13 residues long. The V end was cut by 3 bases, the J end by 7 bases, with 10 bases between. The CDR3 DNA reads as TGTGCTAGTGGTTTTAACGCCAAGAATGAGCAGTTCTTC. It translates to CASGFNAKNEQFF.

This chain joins TRBV7-7 and TRBJ2-2; D remains ambiguous. Germline CDR1 SSHAT, CDR2 FNYEAQ (reference sequence). CDR3 length equals 14 residues. Trimming pared 5 bases from V and 7 bases from J, leaving 14 bases between. In DNA, the CDR3 is TGTGCCAGCAGCGCCGTCGGGTCTTTCGGGGAGCTGTTTTTT. This encodes CASSAVGSFGELFF.

This clonotype appeared a few times. CDR3 sequence reads: CSGGLLSGDTQYF. In nucleotides, the CDR3 is TGCAGCGGTGGACTGCTGTCGGGAGATACGCAGTATTTT. This chain uses TRBV29-1 with TRBJ2-3, with a tentative D call TRBD2 (5 bases). Germline V CDR1 and CDR2: SQVTM, ANQGSEA. CDR3 length: 13 residues. V was shortened by 7 bases and J by 5 bases, with 16 bases between the two germline ends.

This clonotype occurred many times. The J gene is TRBJ1-1, the V gene TRBV27, with a tentative D call TRBD1 (6 bases). V was pared by 6 bases and J by 2 bases, with 13 bases between. The CDR3 extends over 14 amino acids. Germline V CDR1 and CDR2: MNHEY, SMNVEV (reference sequence). CDR3 loop: CASSWTVSNTEAFF. CDR3 nucleotides: TGTGCCAGCAGCTGGACAGTGTCCAACACTGAAGCTTTCTTT.

The gene calls are TRBV6-5 and TRBJ2-7, with TRBD2 identical over 8 bases. Germline CDR1 is MNHEY and CDR2 is SVGAGI. The length of the CDR3 is 14 residues. Trimming removed 4 bases from V and 6 bases from J; junction bases left unmatched: 8. This CDR3 reads CASSWTSYLSEQYF. DNA of the CDR3: TGTGCCAGCAGTTGGACTAGCTACCTCTCCGAGCAGTACTTC.

The gene calls are TRBV7-9 and TRBJ1-1; D is undetermined. The V gene lost 7 bases and the J gene lost 4 bases, with 13 bases spanning the gap. CDR1 SEHNR and CDR2 FQNEAQ come from the germline V gene (reference sequence). This CDR3 has 13 amino acids. CDR3 DNA: TGTGCCAGCAACCCTGTAGTGGGCACTGAAGCTTTCTTT. It is translated as CASNPVVGTEAFF.

The chain joins TRBV18 to TRBJ1-2; a possible D gene is TRBD1 (6 bases). V lost 8 bases and J 3 bases, leaving 22 bases between the germline ends. The CDR3 sequence is 16 residues long. Germline values: CDR1 KGHSH, CDR2 LQKENI. The CDR3 here is CASRTGGRRQYYGYTF. The CDR3 DNA sequence: TGTGCCAGCCGAACCGGGGGGCGAAGACAGTACTATGGCTACACCTTC.

This chain uses TRBV2 with TRBJ2-2; D may be TRBD2 (6 bases). The CDR3 covers 14 residues. Germline V gene lookup returns CDR1 SNHLY and CDR2 FYNNEI. V lost 6 bases and J lost 3, with 11 bases in between. CDR3 loop: CASRHTGDTGELFF. The CDR3, as DNA: TGTGCCAGCAGGCATACGGGAGACACCGGGGAGCTGTTTTTT.

This clonotype was detected many times. V usage is TRBV7-2 and J usage is TRBJ2-7; 9 bases agree with TRBD1. The germline V gene encodes CDR1 SGHTA and CDR2 FQGNSA. The CDR3 consists of 15 residues. J was trimmed by 2 bases and V by 4 bases; bases with no gene match: 6. The CDR3 DNA sequence: TGTGCCAGCAGCTCTAGACAGGGGGGTACCTACGAGCAGTACTTC. Protein sequence: CASSSRQGGTYEQYF. The full variable domain, rest sourced from reference TRBV7-2 and TRBJ2-7, is GAGVSQSPSNKVTEKGKDVELRCDPISGHTALYWYRQSLGQGLEFLIYFQGNSAPDKSGLPSDRFSAERTGGSVSTLTIQRTQQEDSAVYLCASSSRQGGTYEQYFGPGTRLTVT.

Ten or more counts support this clonotype. J is TRBJ2-1 and V is TRBV29-1; D is undetermined. V dropped 0 bases and J dropped 4 bases, with 16 bases sitting between them. The CDR3 has 16 residues. Germline V gene sequence: CDR1 SQVTM, CDR2 ANQGSEA. CDR3 loop: CSVEDPGRRVYNEQFF. In nucleotides, the CDR3 is TGCAGCGTTGAAGATCCGGGCCGAAGGGTATACAATGAGCAGTTCTTC.

This clonotype has only a few counts. The rearrangement links TRBV2 to TRBJ2-5; D possibly corresponds to TRBD2 (7 bases). The CDR3 extends over 14 amino acids. The ends were cut back, 6 bases at V and 5 bases at J, with 16 bases in the middle. The germline CDR1 and CDR2 sequences are SNHLY and FYNNEI. This chain's CDR3 is CASRGRGPWETQYF. CDR3 DNA sequence: TGTGCCAGCAGGGGGCGGGGGCCCTGGGAGACCCAGTACTTC.

This clonotype appeared a few times. The chain recombines TRBV5-6 with TRBJ2-1; 8 bases match TRBD1. V trimming: 0 bases; J trimming: 7 bases; junction bases outside the gene matches: 6. CDR3 size: 15 residues. Germline CDR1 SGHDT, CDR2 YYEEEE. CDR3 region: CASSLAGGASNEQFF. The CDR3 region has the DNA TGTGCCAGCAGCTTGGCAGGGGGCGCTTCGAATGAGCAGTTCTTC.

This clonotype turned up a few times. V usage is TRBV6-1 and J usage is TRBJ2-7, with TRBD1 matching over 9 bases. The trim removed 6 bases at V and 0 bases at J, leaving 3 bases unmatched. In germline, CDR1 is MNHNS, CDR2 SASEGT. CDR3 size: 14 residues. CDR3 loop: CASRDRGFSYEQYF. The CDR3 nucleotides are TGTGCCAGCAGGGACAGGGGATTCTCCTACGAGCAGTACTTC.

The chain combines TRBV12-3 or TRBV12-4 with TRBJ1-2; TRBD1 agrees at 8 bases. Trimming took 8 bases from V and 6 from J; bases not matched to a gene: 17. The CDR3 sequence is 16 residues long. In DNA form, the CDR3 reads TGTGCCAGCCTTGTAATCTCAGGGGGCGCCGGGGATGGCTACACCTTC. Its protein is CASLVISGGAGDGYTF.

This clonotype was observed a few times. The chain carries TRBV20-1 and TRBJ2-4; D may be TRBD2 (6 bases). This CDR3 comprises 16 residues. Trimming took 6 bases from V and 0 from J, leaving 18 bases between them. Per germline, CDR1 DFQATT and CDR2 SNEGSKA (reference sequence). CDR3 loop: CSALRRGTVAKNIQYF. Written as DNA, the CDR3 is TGCAGTGCACTTAGACGGGGGACGGTAGCCAAAAACATTCAGTACTTC.